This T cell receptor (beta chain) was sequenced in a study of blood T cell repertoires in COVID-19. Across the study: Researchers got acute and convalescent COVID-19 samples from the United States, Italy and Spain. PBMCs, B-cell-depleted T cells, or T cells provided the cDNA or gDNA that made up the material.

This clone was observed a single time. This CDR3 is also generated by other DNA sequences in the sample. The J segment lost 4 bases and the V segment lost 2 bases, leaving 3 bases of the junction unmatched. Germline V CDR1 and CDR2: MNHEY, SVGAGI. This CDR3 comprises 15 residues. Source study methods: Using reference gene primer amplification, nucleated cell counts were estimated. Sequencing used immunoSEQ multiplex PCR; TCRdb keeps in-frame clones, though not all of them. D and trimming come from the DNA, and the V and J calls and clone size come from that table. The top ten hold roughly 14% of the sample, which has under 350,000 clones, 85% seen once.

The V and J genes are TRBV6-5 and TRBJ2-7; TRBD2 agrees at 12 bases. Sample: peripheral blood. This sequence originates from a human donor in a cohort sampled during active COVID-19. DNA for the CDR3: TGTGCCAGCAGTTACGGGACTAGCGGGTCTTACGAGCAGTACTTC. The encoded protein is CASSYGTSGSYEQYF.